This TCR beta chain was obtained from a study of monozygotic twins with inflammatory bowel disease. TCRdb reprocessed the 5' RACE reads and stores each CDR3 protein as one record, lacking DNA. The sample's table shows 150,000 to 200,000 distinct CDR3 sequences. On this clonotype: Antigen specificity is unknown.

Germline loops: CDR1 SGHRS, CDR2 YFSETQ. CDR3 length: 18 amino acids. Study-level findings and limits: IBD patients, compared with healthy twins, shared fewer clonotypes with others (especially with disease activity). T cell subtypes were not distinguishable in this analysis.

This TCR was sampled from a human donor with ulcerative colitis or Crohn's disease, or a healthy co-twin of an affected twin (not recorded which). This rearrangement joins TRBV5-1 to TRBJ2-6; TCRdb returns TRBD1, unconfirmable since there is no DNA. The sample taken for sequencing was blood. CDR3: CASSLRLGGSPGANVLTF.